The T cell receptor beta chain described here comes from a study of T cells in localized non-small cell lung cancer. Findings of the study overall: Increased T cell density in blood showed an association with longer overall survival. Paired adjacent lung recovered a median about 60 of the top 100 tumor clones.

Between the trimmed V and J ends, which lost 8 bases and 7 bases, there was a span of 8 bases. Germline V gives CDR1 SNHLY, CDR2 FYNNEI. The CDR3 is 11 residues long. Repertoires were generated with immunoSEQ multiplex PCR, while TCRdb's copy carries only in-frame clones and drops some. The sample has under 150,000 clones; roughly 90% are singletons. Regarding this clone: The antigen remains undetermined.

The material sequenced was peripheral blood, taken before any cancer treatment. V is TRBV2 and J is TRBJ2-2; D ambiguous. The TCR sequence derives from a female donor aged 60 or older with stage I lung adenocarcinoma. CDR3 sequence reads: CASQFSGELFF. The CDR3 region has the DNA TGTGCCAGCCAATTTAGCGGGGAGCTGTTTTTT.